This TCR beta chain stems from a study of shared clonotypes between healthy human individuals. Clones were sequenced by immunoSEQ multiplex PCR, and TCRdb holds only the in-frame ones, with some missing. Found here are some 490,000 clones, 60% to 80% of them singletons; the top ten hold 12%. There are 14 residues in the CDR3. Germline lookup yields CDR1 LNHDA and CDR2 SQIVND (reference sequence). J lost 1 base, V lost 6 bases, and 3 bases had no gene match. The chain links TRBV19 to TRBJ2-5; 9 bases line up with TRBD1. The receptor's source is a woman in her thirties or forties in good health. Some clones in this sample may be carry-over from other donors' samples. Sequencing was done on a sample of PBMCs. Written as DNA, the CDR3 is TGTGCCAGTAGCCTACAGGGGGCCCAAGAGACCCAGTACTTC. This translates into CASSLQGAQETQYF.